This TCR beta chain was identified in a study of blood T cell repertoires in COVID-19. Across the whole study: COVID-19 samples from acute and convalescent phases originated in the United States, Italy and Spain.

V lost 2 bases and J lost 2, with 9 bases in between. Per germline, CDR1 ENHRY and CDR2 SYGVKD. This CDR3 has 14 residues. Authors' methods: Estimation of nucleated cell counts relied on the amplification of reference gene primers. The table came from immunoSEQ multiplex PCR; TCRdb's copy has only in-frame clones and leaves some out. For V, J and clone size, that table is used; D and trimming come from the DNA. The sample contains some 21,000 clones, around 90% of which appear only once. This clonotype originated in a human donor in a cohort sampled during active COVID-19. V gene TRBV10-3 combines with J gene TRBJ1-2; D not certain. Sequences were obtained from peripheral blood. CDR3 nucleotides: TGTGCCATCAGTGAGCCGGGTTCGAACTATGGCTACACCTTC. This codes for CAISEPGSNYGYTF.